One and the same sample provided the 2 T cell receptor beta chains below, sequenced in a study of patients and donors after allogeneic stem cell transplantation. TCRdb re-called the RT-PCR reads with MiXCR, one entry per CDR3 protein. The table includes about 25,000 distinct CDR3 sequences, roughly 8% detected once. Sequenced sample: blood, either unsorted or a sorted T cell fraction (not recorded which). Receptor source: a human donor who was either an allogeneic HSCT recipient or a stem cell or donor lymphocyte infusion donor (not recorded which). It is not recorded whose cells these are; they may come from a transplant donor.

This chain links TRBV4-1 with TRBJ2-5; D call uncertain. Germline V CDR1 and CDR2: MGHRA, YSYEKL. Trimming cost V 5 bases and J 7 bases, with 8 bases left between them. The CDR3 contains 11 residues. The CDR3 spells CASSFRWTQYF. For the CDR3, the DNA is TGCGCCAGCAGCTTCCGGTGGACCCAGTACTTC.

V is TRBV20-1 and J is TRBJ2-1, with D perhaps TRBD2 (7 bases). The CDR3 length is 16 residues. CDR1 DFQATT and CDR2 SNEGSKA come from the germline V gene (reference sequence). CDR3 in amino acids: CTPGEGGARFGNEQFF. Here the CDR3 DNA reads TGCACCCCTGGTGAGGGGGGGGCTAGATTCGGCAATGAGCAGTTCTTC.